This is a list of T cell receptor beta chains from one sample in a study of blood T cell repertoires in COVID-19. Method: immunoSEQ multiplex PCR; TCRdb's copy keeps in-frame clones and lacks some. In the table there are hundreds of thousands of clones, 85% of which are singletons. Sequenced sample: PBMCs or T cells enriched from blood (not recorded which). The receptors originated from a man aged 35 to 55 who had recovered from COVID-19. CDR3s include the opening cysteine and the closing phenylalanine or tryptophan. A D gene is named only where the DNA matches it firmly. Size tells how often a clone was seen (once, few, many) or the class of an expanded clone, and some rows leave it out.

.,TRBV7-3,TRBD1,TRBJ2-1,TGTGCCAGCAGCTTAAACCCTAGTGGGACAGAGGGTGAGCAGTTCTTC,CASSLNPSGTEGEQFF
.,TRBV7-9,.,TRBJ1-1,TGTGCCAGCACCCCGTACGGGAACACTGAAGCTTTCTTT,CASTPYGNTEAFF
.,TRBV7-2,TRBD2,TRBJ2-3,TGTGCCAGCAGCGTTTCCGGACTAGGGACAGATACGCAGTATTTT,CASSVSGLGTDTQYF
.,TRBV21-1,.,TRBJ2-3,TGTGCCAGCATCCCAGTGACCCCTCTTCTAGCGGGAGCCCGGGATACGCAGTATTTT,CASIPVTPLLAGARDTQYF
.,TRBV18,TRBD2,TRBJ2-6,TGTGCCAGCTCACCATGGGAAGCGGGAATAGGGTCTGGGGCCAACGTCCTGACTTTC,CASSPWEAGIGSGANVLTF
few,TRBV2,.,TRBJ2-1,TGTGCCAGCAGTGGCGGACGGCGACTAGGAGGGGAGCAGTTCTTC,CASSGGRRLGGEQFF
.,TRBV5-4,.,TRBJ1-4,TGTGCCAGCAGCTTGAGCGTGTCTAATGAAAAACTGTTTTTT,CASSLSVSNEKLFF
.,TRBV6-5,TRBD2,TRBJ2-1,TGTGCCAGCAGAAAGGGACTAGGAGCGTACAATGAGCAGTTCTTC,CASRKGLGAYNEQFF
.,TRBV11-3,.,TRBJ2-7,TGTGCCAGCAGCTTAGAAGCGGGTACCTCCTACGAGCAGTACTTC,CASSLEAGTSYEQYF
.,TRBV15,.,TRBJ2-7,TGTGCCACCAGCAGAGATCCCGAGGGCGAGCAGTACTTC,CATSRDPEGEQYF
.,TRBV11-3,.,TRBJ1-1,TGTGCCAGCAGCTTAGATAACTCCCCGGGGGTGAGGGCTTTCTTT,CASSLDNSPGVRAFF
.,TRBV7-9,.,TRBJ2-2,TGTGCCAGCAGCCGAATGGACAGTAACACCGGGGAGCTGTTTTTT,CASSRMDSNTGELFF
.,TRBV6-5,TRBD1,TRBJ2-4,TGTGCCAGCCTCCAGGGGGAGAACATTCAGTACTTC,CASLQGENIQYF
.,TRBV30,TRBD1,TRBJ1-2,TGTGCCTGGAGTCCCCCGGACAGGGGTAACGGCTACACCTTC,CAWSPPDRGNGYTF
.,TRBV3-1/TRBV3-2,.,TRBJ1-2,TGTGCCAGCAGCCAAGTACGGGAGGGACGGCCCCACTATGGCTACACCTTC,CASSQVREGRPHYGYTF
.,TRBV18,TRBD1,TRBJ2-5,TGTGCCAGCTCAGCGTGGACAGGGTACCAAGAGACCCAGTACTTC,CASSAWTGYQETQYF
few,TRBV28,.,TRBJ1-2,TGTGCCAGCAGTACATATATGGGTGCAGGGTCCCCCTTC,CASSTYMGAGSPF
.,TRBV29-1,.,TRBJ2-7,TGCAGCGTTGGATGGAGGGGCGAGCAGTACTTC,CSVGWRGEQYF
.,TRBV9,.,TRBJ1-4,TGTGCCAGCAGCGCACCGCAGGGGTCAACTAATGAAAAACTGTTTTTT,CASSAPQGSTNEKLFF
few,TRBV4-2,.,TRBJ1-2,TGTGCCAGCAGCCAAGACGGGCAGGGCCCCTATGGCTACACCTTC,CASSQDGQGPYGYTF
.,TRBV14,.,TRBJ2-7,TGTGCCAGCAGCCACTGGACTCGAGCCTACGAGCAGTACTTC,CASSHWTRAYEQYF
.,TRBV3-1/TRBV3-2,.,TRBJ2-3,TGTGCCAGCAGCCAAGTTGGCGGCGGAAGGGATACGCAGTATTTT,CASSQVGGGRDTQYF
.,TRBV11-3,.,TRBJ2-7,TGTGCCAGCAGCTCCCAGGACAGAGCCTACGAGCAGTACTTC,CASSSQDRAYEQYF